This T cell receptor beta chain was recovered during a study of technical replicates of blood from a handful of donors. Sequenced by immunoSEQ multiplex PCR; TCRdb stores in-frame clones only, minus some. Among 10,000 to 15,000 clones, approximately 95% were seen once, and the ten largest hold 6.3%. The CDR3 totals 14 residues. V lost 3 bases to trimming and J lost 2 bases; unmatched junction nucleotides: 2. Germline V gives CDR1 SGDLS, CDR2 YYNGEE. The sample taken for sequencing was PBMCs. The chain employs TRBV9 and TRBJ2-7, with TRBD2 matching over 10 bases. The TCR was taken from a human donor in good health. Written as DNA, the CDR3 is TGTGCCAGCAGCGACAGCGGGAGGGCCTACGAGCAGTACTTC. Translating it yields CASSDSGRAYEQYF.